This passage covers 10 T cell receptor beta chains from one sample sequenced in a study of cytomegalovirus exposure and HLA in healthy donors. PCR was performed using 60 Vbeta and 13 Jbeta primers. Produced via immunoSEQ multiplex PCR; TCRdb's table is partial and in-frame only. This sample carries some 180,000 clones, 75% to 85% of them seen once, and the ten largest clones take roughly 14%. Sequencing was done on a sample of PBMCs. Receptors originate from a woman in her 30s in good health and CMV-seropositive.

DNA for the CDR3: TGTGCCATATGGACAGGGGACAATTCACCCCTCCACTTT. Amino acids: CAIWTGDNSPLHF. The chain employs TRBV10-3 and TRBJ1-6; the match to TRBD1 covers 9 bases. Trimming at V came to 9 bases and at J to 7 bases, leaving 4 bases not matched to a gene. The CDR3 covers 13 residues. Germline V gene sequence: CDR1 ENHRY, CDR2 SYGVKD.

The chain recombines TRBV11-2 with TRBJ1-1; weak D call: TRBD1 (6 bases). The CDR3 spans 15 residues. CDR1 and CDR2 from the germline V gene are SGHAT and FQNNGV. The ends were cut back, 8 bases at V and 0 bases at J, with 16 bases in the middle. This CDR3 is CASGSLQGLNTEAFF. The CDR3 DNA is TGTGCCAGCGGGTCTTTACAGGGATTGAACACTGAAGCTTTCTTT.

The CDR3 protein is CASSQGRVGAYEQYF. The CDR3 DNA reads as TGTGCCAGCAGCCAAGGCAGGGTAGGGGCCTACGAGCAGTACTTC. The chain combines TRBV4-2 with TRBJ2-7, with D possibly matching TRBD1 (5 bases). This CDR3 region has 15 residues. Trimming left V 1 base short and J 2 bases short, with 12 bases between. Germline V gene sequence: CDR1 LGHNA, CDR2 YNFKEQ.

This clone has a single count. V is TRBV28 and J is TRBJ1-1; 12 bases fit TRBD1. The CDR3 loop spans 16 amino acids. Germline V gives CDR1 MDHEN, CDR2 SYDVKM. The V gene end was trimmed by 5 bases and the J gene end by 6 bases; junction bases not matched to a gene: 10. CDR3 DNA sequence: TGTGCCAGCAGTAAGACGTTCGGGACAGGGGGCCCTGAAGCTTTCTTT. Residues: CASSKTFGTGGPEAFF.

The chain combines TRBV4-3 with TRBJ2-1, with TRBD2 matching 11 bases. This CDR3 is built from 16 residues. The junction had 10 bases not matched to a gene; V was cut back by 8 bases and J by 4 bases. CDR1 is LGHNA and CDR2 is YSLEER in the germline V gene. CDR3 region: CASSPTGLAVYNEQFF. CDR3 DNA sequence: TGCGCCAGCTCACCTACGGGACTAGCGGTATACAATGAGCAGTTCTTC.

The chain is built from TRBV21-1 and TRBJ1-1; the table names TRBD1, a call not compared with the DNA. TRBV21-1 constitutes a pseudogene. This CDR3 region has 17 residues. The CDR3 reads CASGYRSSLASNTEAFF. CDR3 nucleotide sequence: TGTGCCAGCGGCTACAGGTCTTCCTTAGCCTCGAACACTGAAGCTTTCTTT.

The V and J genes are TRBV4-3 and TRBJ2-1, with D possibly TRBD2 on 5 matching bases. The CDR3 is made up of 15 amino acids. CDR1 is LGHNA, CDR2 YSLEER, per germline. Trimming removed 0 bases from V and 3 bases from J, with 9 bases in between. The chain's CDR3 is CASSQDTGNYNEQFF. CDR3 DNA: TGCGCCAGCAGCCAAGATACGGGGAACTACAATGAGCAGTTCTTC.

This rearrangement joins TRBV9 to TRBJ2-3; D remains unclear. In germline, CDR1 is SGDLS, CDR2 YYNGEE. The CDR3 length is 14 residues. V lost 3 bases, J lost 0 bases, and 8 bases lay in between. This CDR3 is CASSGRRSTDTQYF. In DNA form, the CDR3 reads TGTGCCAGCAGCGGGCGGCGAAGCACAGATACGCAGTATTTT.

The J gene is TRBJ1-5, the V gene TRBV7-9; TRBD1 aligns across 8 bases. V lost 2 bases to trimming and J lost 2 bases; unmatched junction nucleotides: 5. The CDR3 is 16 amino acids. The V gene's germline CDR1 is SEHNR and CDR2 FQNEAQ (reference sequence). The CDR3 DNA sequence: TGTGCCAGCAGCTTATACAGGGGGGACGGCAATCAGCCCCAGCATTTT. This encodes CASSLYRGDGNQPQHF.

This chain links TRBV28 with TRBJ1-6; no firm D call. Germline values: CDR1 MDHEN, CDR2 SYDVKM. CDR3 length: 15 residues. Trimming took 6 bases from V and 5 from J, leaving 14 bases between them. The CDR3 DNA sequence: TGTGCCAGCAGCGCCCCTTCGGGAAATAATTCACCCCTCCACTTT. Protein product: CASSAPSGNNSPLHF.